The rows below give T cell receptor beta chains drawn from one sample of a study of radiotherapy plus CTLA-4 blockade in lung cancer. Profiled with immunoSEQ multiplex PCR; TCRdb holds only in-frame clones, not every one. Here the sample spans around 99,000 clones, 88% being singletons. Sequenced here: peripheral blood, sampled from a patient treated with radiotherapy plus ipilimumab. The receptors were gathered from a human donor with non-small cell lung cancer that progressed on radiotherapy plus ipilimumab. Both conserved end residues are part of each CDR3.

J	V	CDR3
TRBJ2-7	TRBV7-9	CASSLDRVARGTYEQYF
TRBJ2-3	TRBV5-4	CASSPIATSTDTQYF
TRBJ2-7	TRBV5-1	CASSLEGYRGLEQYF
TRBJ2-3	TRBV29-1	CSVEDGVTDTQYF
TRBJ1-2	TRBV18	CASSPQGQGAPGAGYTF
TRBJ1-1	TRBV29-1	CSAGTGGPEAFF
TRBJ1-1	TRBV19	CASIRVGGAKAFF
TRBJ1-1	TRBV20-1	CSAPSLSEAFF
TRBJ1-5	TRBV7-2	CASSSQGGINQPQHF
TRBJ1-3	TRBV19	CASSIEDSLSSGNTIYF
TRBJ2-3	TRBV7-9	CASSPGLAGGRDTQYF
TRBJ2-3	TRBV6-1	CASSVDGTDTQYF
TRBJ2-7	TRBV20-1	CSAAYLGEQYF
TRBJ1-1	TRBV30	CAWRGGSSTEAFF
TRBJ2-7	TRBV9	CASSESSGRRVVQYF
TRBJ2-1	TRBV11-2	CASSKGTGGQGEQFF
TRBJ1-2	TRBV11-2	CASSSSGNYGYTF
TRBJ2-1	TRBV6-5	CASRVLAGGSDEQFF
TRBJ2-3	TRBV29-1	CSVGLRNTDTQYF
TRBJ1-3	TRBV18	CASSEQGDSGNTIYF
TRBJ2-5	TRBV9	CASSGGNWETQYF
TRBJ1-3	TRBV18	CASSPATSSGNTIYF
TRBJ2-1	TRBV4-1	CASSQRLDRNEQFF
TRBJ1-1	TRBV19	CASSIVGTANTEAFF
TRBJ1-1	TRBV6-5	CASSLKQGARNTEAFF
TRBJ2-3	TRBV9	CASSVISDSGTQYF
TRBJ2-7	TRBV5-4	CASSTSGYEQYF
TRBJ2-3	TRBV5-1	CASSLGLAGITDTQYF
TRBJ1-2	TRBV7-9	CASSTLHTNKDYGYTF
TRBJ2-1	TRBV7-8	CASSIQSTLAGAHNEQFF
TRBJ2-1	TRBV5-1	CASSSEVALTMFF
TRBJ1-4	TRBV19	CASSIGPAEKKLFF
TRBJ2-1	TRBV9	CASSHVGQLASEQFF
TRBJ2-1	TRBV15	CATSRNSYNEQFF
TRBJ1-1	TRBV2	CASRKAGHAGEAFF
TRBJ2-1	TRBV11-2	CASSLQNEQFF
TRBJ2-3	TRBV18	CASSDYRGDTQYF
TRBJ2-7	TRBV28	CASSQPYEQYF
TRBJ2-7	TRBV18	CASSPEGYEQYF
TRBJ2-5	TRBV10-3	CAISGLAGGGETQYF
TRBJ2-1	TRBV7-6	CASSHGTDNEQFF
TRBJ2-7	TRBV18	CASSRGDLSYEQYF
TRBJ1-4	TRBV7-8	CASSPTGGREKLFF
TRBJ2-6	TRBV4-1	CASSVTGSGANVLTF
TRBJ2-5	TRBV6-6	CASSYKGGETQYF
TRBJ1-3	TRBV2	CASSEIQVGRVTIYF
TRBJ2-1	TRBV7-9	CASSLRPLYYNEQFF
TRBJ1-5	TRBV7-2	CASSLGADIKPQHF
TRBJ2-7	TRBV2	CASRGDIYEQYF
TRBJ1-1	TRBV2	CASRVTGGNTEAFF
TRBJ1-1	TRBV11-1	CASSYQNTEAFF
TRBJ2-1	TRBV5-1	CASSSRPGQIYNEQFF
TRBJ1-2	TRBV19	CASSPDSYGYTF
TRBJ2-7	TRBV6-6	CASSYLGTSGGYEQYF
TRBJ1-4	TRBV25-1	CASSEYQQGLREKLFF
TRBJ2-5	TRBV12-5	CASGFLPQGRNQETQYF
TRBJ2-3	TRBV19	CASSLSGSTDTQYF
TRBJ1-3	TRBV6-1	CASSEPKQGRNTIYF
TRBJ2-2	TRBV11-2	CASSSPLVRTGELFF
TRBJ2-3	TRBV6-1	CASSVPSGGPGTQYF